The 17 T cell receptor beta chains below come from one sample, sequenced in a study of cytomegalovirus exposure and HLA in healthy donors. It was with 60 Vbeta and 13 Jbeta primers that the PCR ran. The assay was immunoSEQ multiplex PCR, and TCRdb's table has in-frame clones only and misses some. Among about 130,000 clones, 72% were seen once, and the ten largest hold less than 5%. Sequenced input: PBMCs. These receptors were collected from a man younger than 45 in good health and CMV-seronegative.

CDR3 sequence: CASSPPGGGNQPQHF. The CDR3 coding sequence is TGTGCCAGCTCACCCCCGGGAGGGGGCAATCAGCCCCAGCATTTT. V and J are TRBV18 and TRBJ1-5, with a weak D call TRBD1 (5 bases). V was trimmed by 3 bases and J by 2 bases, leaving 11 bases between them. Germline V gene sequence: CDR1 KGHSH, CDR2 LQKENI. This CDR3 spans 15 amino acids. The variable domain in full, completed from reference TRBV18 and TRBJ1-5, reads NAGVMQNPRHLVRRRGQEARLRCSPMKGHSHVYWYRQLPEEGLKFMVYLQKENIIDESGMPKERFSAEFPKEGPSILRIQQVVRGDSAAYFCASSPPGGGNQPQHFGDGTRLSIL.

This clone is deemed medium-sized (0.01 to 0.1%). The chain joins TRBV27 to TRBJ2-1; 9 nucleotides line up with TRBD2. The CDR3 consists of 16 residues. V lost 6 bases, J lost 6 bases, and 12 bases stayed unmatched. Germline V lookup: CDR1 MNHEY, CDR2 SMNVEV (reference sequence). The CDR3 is CASSAPWAGGVNEQFF. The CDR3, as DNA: TGTGCCAGCAGCGCACCCTGGGCGGGGGGGGTCAATGAGCAGTTCTTC.

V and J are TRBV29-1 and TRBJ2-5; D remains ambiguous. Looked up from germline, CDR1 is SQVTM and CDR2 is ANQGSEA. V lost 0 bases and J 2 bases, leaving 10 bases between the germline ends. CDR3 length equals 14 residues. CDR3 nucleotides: TGCAGCGTTGAAGATCGTTTACAGCAAGAGACCCAGTACTTC. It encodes CSVEDRLQQETQYF.

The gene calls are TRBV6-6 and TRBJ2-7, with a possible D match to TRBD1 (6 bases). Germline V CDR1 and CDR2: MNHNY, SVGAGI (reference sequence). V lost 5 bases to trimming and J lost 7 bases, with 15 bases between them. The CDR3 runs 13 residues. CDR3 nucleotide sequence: TGTGCCAGCAGTCCGGACAGCTACGGGGAGCAGTACTTC. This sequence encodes CASSPDSYGEQYF.

The CDR3 DNA is TGTGCCAGCAGTTTATACCTCTTCCGGTACAATGAGCAGTTCTTC. Translation: CASSLYLFRYNEQFF. The V and J genes are TRBV28 and TRBJ2-1, with D unclear. The CDR3 extends over 15 amino acids. Trimming removed 1 base at V and 4 bases at J, with 11 bases between. The V gene's germline CDR1 is MDHEN and CDR2 SYDVKM.

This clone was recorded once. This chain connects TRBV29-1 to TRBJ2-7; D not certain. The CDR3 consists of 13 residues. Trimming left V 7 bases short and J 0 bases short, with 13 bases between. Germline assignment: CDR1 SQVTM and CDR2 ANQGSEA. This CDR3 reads CSARRQDSYEQYF. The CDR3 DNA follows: TGCAGCGCCCGCCGCCAGGACTCCTACGAGCAGTACTTC.

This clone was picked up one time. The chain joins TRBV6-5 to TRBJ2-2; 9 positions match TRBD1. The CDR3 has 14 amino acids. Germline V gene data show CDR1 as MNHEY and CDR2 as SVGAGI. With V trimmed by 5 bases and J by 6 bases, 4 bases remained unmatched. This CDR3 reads CASSQRTGAGELFF. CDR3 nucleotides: TGTGCCAGCAGTCAGCGGACAGGGGCCGGGGAGCTGTTTTTT.

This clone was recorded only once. The CDR3 coding sequence is TGTGCCAGCAGCATGGCTAGCGGGGGGGCCCGAGAGACCCAGTACTTC. Translated, it gives CASSMASGGARETQYF. This chain uses TRBV5-6 with TRBJ2-5, with 12 bases that match TRBD2. The CDR3 length is 16 residues. V dropped 4 bases and J dropped 4; count of bases not matched to a gene: 8. In germline, CDR1 is SGHDT, CDR2 YYEEEE.

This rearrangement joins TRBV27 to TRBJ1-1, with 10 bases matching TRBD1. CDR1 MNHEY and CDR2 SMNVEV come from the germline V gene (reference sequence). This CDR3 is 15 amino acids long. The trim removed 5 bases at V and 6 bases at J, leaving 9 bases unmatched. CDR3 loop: CASSPGTGVTPEAFF. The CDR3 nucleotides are TGTGCCAGCAGTCCGGGGACAGGGGTCACCCCTGAAGCTTTCTTT.

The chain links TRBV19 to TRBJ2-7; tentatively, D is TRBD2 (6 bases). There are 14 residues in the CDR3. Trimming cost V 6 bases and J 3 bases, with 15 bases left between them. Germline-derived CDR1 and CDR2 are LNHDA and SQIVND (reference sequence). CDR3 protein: CASRSSGGSYEQYF. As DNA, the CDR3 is TGTGCCAGTAGAAGTTCCGGGGGTAGCTACGAGCAGTACTTC.

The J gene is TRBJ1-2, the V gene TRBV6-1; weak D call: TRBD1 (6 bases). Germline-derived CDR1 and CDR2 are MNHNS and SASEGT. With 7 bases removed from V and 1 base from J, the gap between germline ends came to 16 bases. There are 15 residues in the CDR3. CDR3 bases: TGTGCCAGCATCCAAAACAGGGCCCTTAACTATGGCTACACCTTC. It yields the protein CASIQNRALNYGYTF.

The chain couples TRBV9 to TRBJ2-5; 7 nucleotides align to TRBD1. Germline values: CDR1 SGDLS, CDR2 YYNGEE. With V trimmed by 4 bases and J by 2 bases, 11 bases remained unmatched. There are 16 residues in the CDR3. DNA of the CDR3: TGTGCCAGCAGCCCCCGACAGGGAAATGTACAAGAGACCCAGTACTTC. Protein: CASSPRQGNVQETQYF.

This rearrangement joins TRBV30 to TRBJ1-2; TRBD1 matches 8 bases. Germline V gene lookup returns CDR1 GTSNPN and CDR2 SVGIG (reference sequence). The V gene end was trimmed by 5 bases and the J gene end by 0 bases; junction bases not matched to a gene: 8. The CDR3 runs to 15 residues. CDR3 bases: TGTGCCTGGGACTTTGGACAGGGAACTAACTATGGCTACACCTTC. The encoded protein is CAWDFGQGTNYGYTF.

CDR3 sequence reads: CANFDYEQYF. The CDR3 nucleotides read TGTGCCAACTTTGACTACGAGCAGTACTTC. This chain connects TRBV27 to TRBJ2-5; unclear D gene. The assigned J gene may be wrong: the sequence end matches TRBJ2-7 better. This CDR3 is 10 amino acids long. Germline V gives CDR1 MNHEY, CDR2 SMNVEV (reference sequence).

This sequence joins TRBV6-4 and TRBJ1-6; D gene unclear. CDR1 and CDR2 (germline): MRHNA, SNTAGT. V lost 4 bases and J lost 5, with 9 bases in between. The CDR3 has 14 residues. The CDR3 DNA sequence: TGTGCCAGCAGTGTCAACAGCAATAATTCACCCCTCCACTTT. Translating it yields CASSVNSNNSPLHF.

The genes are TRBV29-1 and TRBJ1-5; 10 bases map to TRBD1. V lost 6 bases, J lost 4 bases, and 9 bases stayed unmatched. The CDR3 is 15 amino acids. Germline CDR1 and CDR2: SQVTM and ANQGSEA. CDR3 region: CSVTVRDRGNQPQHF. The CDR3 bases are TGCAGCGTGACTGTCCGGGACAGGGGTAATCAGCCCCAGCATTTT.

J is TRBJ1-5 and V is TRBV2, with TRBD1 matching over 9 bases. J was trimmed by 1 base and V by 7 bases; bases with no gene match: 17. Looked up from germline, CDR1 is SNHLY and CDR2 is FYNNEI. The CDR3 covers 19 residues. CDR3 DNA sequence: TGTGCCAGCAAAAGAGGGGGACAGGGCCTCCTCCGGAGCAATCAGCCCCAGCATTTT. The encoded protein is CASKRGGQGLLRSNQPQHF. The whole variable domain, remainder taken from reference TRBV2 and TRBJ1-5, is EPEVTQTPSHQVTQMGQEVILRCVPISNHLYFYWYRQILGQKVEFLVSFYNNEISEKSEIFDDQFSVERPDGSNFTLKIRSTKLEDSAMYFCASKRGGQGLLRSNQPQHFGDGTRLSIL.